The 29 T cell receptor beta chains in this list originate from one sample, sequenced in a study of early stage breast cancer tumors. Assay used: immunoSEQ multiplex PCR; TCRdb lists only in-frame clones, some missing. Of roughly 30,000 clones in the sample, roughly 77% were seen once. The sequenced sample was breast tumor tissue. The origin of the receptors is a young adult with breast cancer.

The V call is TRBV2, the J call TRBJ2-7; D is undetermined. Germline values: CDR1 SNHLY, CDR2 FYNNEI. V gave up 5 bases and J gave up 5 bases, with 22 bases separating them. The CDR3 totals 16 residues. The CDR3 DNA follows: TGTGCCAGCAGTAACCCCTGGCCCGGACGGGTGGACGAGCAGTACTTC. This sequence encodes CASSNPWPGRVDEQYF.

This clone was recorded once. J is TRBJ2-7 and V is TRBV10-3; D may be TRBD2 (5 bases). Deletions cut 6 bases from V and 0 bases from J, with 15 bases between. There are 15 residues in the CDR3. Germline CDR1 reads ENHRY; CDR2 reads SYGVKD. The CDR3 nucleotides are TGTGCCATCAGGAATTCCCTAGCTCTCTCCTACGAGCAGTACTTC. Translating it yields CAIRNSLALSYEQYF.

A few counts support this clone. The V gene is TRBV7-9, the J gene TRBJ2-1, with 9 bases aligning to TRBD2. Per germline, CDR1 SEHNR and CDR2 FQNEAQ (reference sequence). The V gene end was trimmed by 3 bases and the J gene end by 6 bases; junction bases not matched to a gene: 12. The CDR3 extends over 17 amino acids. This CDR3 is CASSFPAGTSRTNEQFF. In nucleotides, the CDR3 is TGTGCCAGCAGCTTCCCCGCCGGGACTAGCCGGACCAATGAGCAGTTCTTC. The full variable domain, with the rest looked up from reference TRBV7-9 and TRBJ2-1, is DTGVSQNPRHKITKRGQNVTFRCDPISEHNRLYWYRQTLGQGPEFLTYFQNEAQLEKSRLLSDRFSAERPKGSFSTLEIQRTEQGDSAMYLCASSFPAGTSRTNEQFFGPGTRLTVL.

This clone has a handful of counts. This chain uses TRBV5-1 with TRBJ2-2; possible D gene TRBD2, 6 bases. The CDR3 contains 16 residues. V lost 5 bases and J lost 2, with 16 bases in between. Germline CDR1 and CDR2: SGHRS and YFSETQ. The CDR3 DNA follows: TGCGCCAGCAGGGGCGGGGCCCAAATTAACACCGGGGAGCTGTTTTTT. This translates into CASRGGAQINTGELFF. Supplemented by reference TRBV5-1 and TRBJ2-2, the full variable domain reads KAGVTQTPRYLIKTRGQQVTLSCSPISGHRSVSWYQQTPGQGLQFLFEYFSETQRNKGNFPGRFSGRQFSNSRSEMNVSTLELGDSALYLCASRGGAQINTGELFFGEGSRLTVL.

The rearrangement uses TRBV11-3 and TRBJ2-1, with D maybe TRBD2 (5 bases). CDR3 length equals 16 residues. Germline V gives CDR1 SGHNT, CDR2 YENEEA. The V end was cut by 0 bases, the J end by 2 bases, with 11 bases between. The CDR3 spells CASSLELAGPYNEQFF. The CDR3 coding sequence is TGTGCCAGCAGCTTAGAATTGGCGGGTCCCTACAATGAGCAGTTCTTC.

This sequence joins TRBV5-6 and TRBJ2-3, with a weak D call TRBD2 (6 bases). V dropped 4 bases and J dropped 2 bases, with 14 bases sitting between them. Germline V gene lookup returns CDR1 SGHDT and CDR2 YYEEEE. The CDR3 totals 15 residues. CDR3 loop: CASSRTSGYTDTQYF. The CDR3 DNA is TGTGCCAGCAGCCGGACCAGCGGGTACACAGATACGCAGTATTTT. Complete variable domain (other parts from reference TRBV5-6 and TRBJ2-3): DAGVTQSPTHLIKTRGQQVTLRCSPKSGHDTVSWYQQALGQGPQFIFQYYEEEERQRGNFPDRFSGHQFPNYSSELNVNALLLGDSALYLCASSRTSGYTDTQYFGPGTRLTVL.

The J gene is TRBJ2-3, the V gene TRBV6-1, with TRBD2 matching over 9 bases. CDR1 and CDR2 from the germline V gene are MNHNS and SASEGT. V lost 6 bases, J lost 4 bases, and 2 bases stayed unmatched. There are 13 residues in the CDR3. CDR3 sequence reads: CASRIAGADTQYF. The CDR3 DNA reads as TGTGCCAGCAGGATAGCGGGAGCAGATACGCAGTATTTT.

The V gene is TRBV7-2, the J gene TRBJ1-2; D perhaps matches TRBD1 (6 bases). The CDR3 runs 15 residues. V was pared by 6 bases and J by 0 bases, with 14 bases between. CDR1 SGHTA and CDR2 FQGNSA come from the germline V gene. CDR3 amino acids: CASSFEQGPNYGYTF. The CDR3 region has the DNA TGTGCCAGCAGTTTCGAACAGGGACCTAACTATGGCTACACCTTC.

The genes are TRBV7-8 and TRBJ1-1, with a tentative D call TRBD1 (6 bases). V shed 5 bases and J shed 11 bases, with 15 bases lying between them. This CDR3 region has 12 residues. CDR1 and CDR2 from the germline V gene are SGHVS and FQNEAQ. In DNA, the CDR3 is TGTGCCAGCAGCCCCGGACAGTTTATGGCTTTCTTT. It codes for CASSPGQFMAFF.

V is TRBV19 and J is TRBJ1-1; D remains unclear. This CDR3 has 13 residues. Germline CDR1 LNHDA, CDR2 SQIVND (reference sequence). Trimming removed 0 bases from V and 6 bases from J, with 8 bases in between. The CDR3 protein is CASSIELGSEAFF. The CDR3 nucleotides read TGTGCCAGTAGTATAGAGCTCGGGTCTGAAGCTTTCTTT. The variable domain in full, with the rest retrieved from reference TRBV19 and TRBJ1-1, is DGGITQSPKYLFRKEGQNVTLSCEQNLNHDAMYWYRQDPGQGLRLIYYSQIVNDFQKGDIAEGYSVSREKKESFPLTVTSAQKNPTAFYLCASSIELGSEAFFGQGTRLTVV.

V and J are TRBV6-6 and TRBJ1-2, with D possibly matching TRBD1 (5 bases). V lost 10 bases and J 2 bases, leaving 14 bases between the germline ends. Per the germline V gene, CDR1 is MNHNY and CDR2 is SVGAGI (reference sequence). The length of the CDR3 is 13 residues. CDR3 nucleotide sequence: TGTGCCACCCTGACAGCTACCAACTATGGCTACACCTTC. It yields the protein CATLTATNYGYTF.

The chain recombines TRBV7-9 with TRBJ2-7; TRBD1 aligns across 9 bases. This CDR3 comprises 15 residues. CDR1 and CDR2 (germline): SEHNR, FQNEAQ (reference sequence). V shed 5 bases, J shed 7 bases, and the junction held 12 bases outside the gene matches. The CDR3 loop reads CASSLTGTGKWEQYF. The CDR3 coding sequence is TGTGCCAGCAGCCTCACGGGGACAGGGAAATGGGAGCAGTACTTC.

The sample holds one count of this clone. V and J are TRBV6-5 and TRBJ1-5, with 8 bases lining up with TRBD1. Germline V gives CDR1 MNHEY, CDR2 SVGAGI. This CDR3 contains 15 residues. V shed 6 bases, J shed 0 bases, and the junction held 4 bases outside the gene matches. The CDR3 DNA reads as TGTGCCAGCAGCGCGGACAGGGATAGCAATCAGCCCCAGCATTTT. It encodes CASSADRDSNQPQHF.

The chain employs TRBV30 and TRBJ1-5, with D uncertain. Per the germline V gene, CDR1 is GTSNPN and CDR2 is SVGIG (reference sequence). The CDR3 runs to 12 residues. Trimming stripped 0 bases from V and 7 bases from J, with 7 bases between. CDR3 region: CAWSVGEQPQHF. The CDR3 bases are TGTGCCTGGAGTGTTGGTGAACAGCCCCAGCATTTT.

The CDR3 nucleotides are TGTGCCAGCAGTTTTTCAGGCCACCGGCAGCCCCAGCATTTT. This encodes CASSFSGHRQPQHF. The rearrangement uses TRBV27 and TRBJ1-5; no clear D. Germline CDR1 is MNHEY and CDR2 is SMNVEV (reference sequence). The CDR3 is made up of 14 amino acids. The V end lost 3 bases, the J end lost 7 bases, and 13 bases lay between the germline ends.

By sample fraction, this clone is medium-sized. V is TRBV2 and J is TRBJ1-1; D unclear. The CDR3 is 13 amino acids. Trimming took off 3 bases at V and 0 bases at J, with 5 bases between the two ends. Germline lookup yields CDR1 SNHLY and CDR2 FYNNEI. The CDR3 sequence is CASSDLLNTEAFF. CDR3 DNA: TGTGCCAGCAGTGATCTTTTGAACACTGAAGCTTTCTTT.

The table lists this clone with a few counts. This rearrangement joins TRBV2 to TRBJ2-7, with a tentative D call TRBD2 (6 bases). The CDR3 contains 16 residues. The V gene's germline CDR1 is SNHLY and CDR2 FYNNEI. V was shortened by 4 bases and J by 3 bases, with 19 bases between the two germline ends. CDR3 sequence reads: CASSGGWAGQVYEQYF. The DNA for the CDR3 is TGTGCCAGCAGTGGAGGGTGGGCGGGGCAAGTCTACGAGCAGTACTTC.

J is TRBJ2-5 and V is TRBV19; D possibly matches TRBD1 or TRBD2 (5 bases each). This CDR3 has 15 residues. Trimming pared 4 bases from V and 4 bases from J, leaving 16 bases between. Germline CDR1 and CDR2: LNHDA and SQIVND (reference sequence). The CDR3: CASSKVWGSLETQYF. CDR3 nucleotide sequence: TGTGCCAGTAGTAAGGTTTGGGGGTCCCTAGAGACCCAGTACTTC.

The chain is built from TRBV27 and TRBJ2-7; unclear D gene. CDR3 size: 11 residues. V was pared by 5 bases and J by 2 bases, with 4 bases between. The germline gives CDR1 MNHEY, CDR2 SMNVEV (reference sequence). CDR3 sequence reads: CASSTPYEQYF. The CDR3 DNA is TGTGCCAGCAGTACCCCCTACGAGCAGTACTTC.

V usage is TRBV5-1 and J usage is TRBJ2-4, with D tentatively TRBD2 (6 bases). Trimming removed 5 bases from V and 5 bases from J, with 14 bases in between. The germline CDR1 and CDR2 sequences are SGHRS and YFSETQ. CDR3 length: 14 residues. The CDR3 region is CASRPGTWENIQYF. The DNA of the CDR3 is TGCGCCAGCAGACCAGGGACTTGGGAAAACATTCAGTACTTC.

This clone has a single count. The J gene is TRBJ2-1, the V gene TRBV20-1, with a possible D match to TRBD1 (5 bases). CDR3 length: 11 residues. Between the trimmed V and J ends, which lost 6 bases and 8 bases, there was a span of 11 bases. Germline lookup yields CDR1 DFQATT and CDR2 SNEGSKA (reference sequence). The CDR3 protein is CSAPRVHEQFF. Here the CDR3 DNA reads TGCAGTGCGCCCAGGGTACATGAGCAGTTCTTC.

This clone turned up a few times. The V and J genes are TRBV4-3 and TRBJ2-1; D is uncertain. This CDR3 region has 14 residues. Germline V gene data show CDR1 as LGHNA and CDR2 as YSLEER. V lost 1 base and J lost 8, with 12 bases in between. The CDR3 sequence is CASSQVTGVDEQFF. In nucleotides, the CDR3 is TGCGCCAGCAGCCAAGTTACGGGCGTGGATGAGCAGTTCTTC.

The V call is TRBV7-9, the J call TRBJ2-1; D remains unclear. The V end lost 2 bases, the J end lost 6 bases, and 5 bases lay between the germline ends. The CDR3 totals 12 residues. The germline V gene encodes CDR1 SEHNR and CDR2 FQNEAQ (reference sequence). The CDR3 here is CASSLMTNEQFF. CDR3 coding DNA: TGTGCCAGCAGCTTAATGACCAATGAGCAGTTCTTC.

V and J are TRBV5-4 and TRBJ2-3; 9 bases map to TRBD2. With V trimmed by 3 bases and J by 6 bases, 5 bases remained unmatched. The CDR3 totals 14 residues. CDR1 and CDR2 from the germline V gene are SGHNT and YYREEE (reference sequence). This CDR3 is CASSSGREGDTQYF. CDR3 bases: TGTGCCAGCAGCTCCGGGCGGGAGGGCGATACGCAGTATTTT.

This sequence joins TRBV5-1 and TRBJ2-1; 8 bases fit TRBD2. Per germline, CDR1 SGHRS and CDR2 YFSETQ. CDR3 length: 14 residues. Trimming took 4 bases from V and 6 from J; bases not matched to a gene: 6. In DNA, the CDR3 is TGCGCCAGCAGCGAGCGGGAGTCCGGCAATGAGCAGTTCTTC. Its protein product is CASSERESGNEQFF.

The gene calls are TRBV21-1 and TRBJ2-2; TRBD1, the table's D call, lacks a check against the DNA. TRBV21-1 is annotated as a pseudogene. The CDR3 has 16 residues. The CDR3 reads CASSKASRTNTGELFF. For the CDR3, the DNA is TGTGCCAGCAGCAAAGCCTCTAGGACAAACACCGGGGAGCTGTTTTTT.

This clone came up once. In DNA form, the CDR3 reads TGTGCCAGCAGCGAGCCGGGACAGAACACCGGGGAGCTGTTTTTT. Its translation: CASSEPGQNTGELFF. This chain links TRBV14 with TRBJ2-2; D possibly corresponds to TRBD1 (6 bases). V gave up 5 bases and J gave up 1 base, with 11 bases separating them. The CDR3 length is 15 residues. Germline CDR1 reads SGHDN; CDR2 reads FVKESK.

The chain has TRBV4-1 and TRBJ2-2, with 8 bases aligning to TRBD2. This CDR3 is built from 16 residues. Per germline, CDR1 MGHRA and CDR2 YSYEKL. Unmatched junction bases numbered 7, after V lost 4 bases and J lost 3 bases. For the CDR3, the DNA is TGCGCCAGCAGCCTCCGACTAGCGTTTGACACCGGGGAGCTGTTTTTT. This translates into CASSLRLAFDTGELFF.

This clone appeared a single time. This chain connects TRBV5-1 to TRBJ1-6; TRBD1 is a possible D gene (6 bases). The CDR3 has 15 residues. Trimming took off 4 bases at V and 3 bases at J, with 11 bases between the two ends. CDR1 is SGHRS and CDR2 is YFSETQ in the germline V gene. CDR3 sequence reads: CASSDGGFYNSPLHF. In nucleotides, the CDR3 is TGCGCCAGCAGCGATGGGGGCTTCTATAATTCACCCCTCCACTTT.